Shown below are 3 T cell receptor beta chains from a single sample sequenced in a study of OX40 agonist ivuxolimab in advanced cancers. Profiling relied on immunoSEQ multiplex PCR, and the TCRdb table lists in-frame clones only, not all of them. The table lists roughly 55,000 clones, approximately 80% of them singletons. The input for sequencing was CD4+ or CD8+ T cells sorted from blood, taken in a trial of the OX40 agonist ivuxolimab. Source of these receptors: an adult with an advanced solid tumor such as melanoma, head and neck, liver or kidney cancer.

This clone has only a few counts. This sequence joins TRBV7-3 and TRBJ2-1; 12 nucleotides match TRBD2. Germline V gene lookup returns CDR1 SGHTA and CDR2 FQGTGA. With V trimmed by 5 bases and J by 6 bases, 2 bases remained unmatched. The CDR3 runs 14 residues. The CDR3 coding sequence is TGTGCCAGCAGCCTAGCGGGAGGGCCCAATGAGCAGTTCTTC. Its protein is CASSLAGGPNEQFF.

The chain has TRBV28 and TRBJ2-7, with D possibly called TRBD1 or TRBD2 (5 bases each). The germline V gene has CDR1 MDHEN and CDR2 SYDVKM. V shed 5 bases and J shed 4 bases, with 12 bases lying between them. There are 13 residues in the CDR3. This CDR3 is CASSKGPLYEQYF. CDR3 coding DNA: TGTGCCAGCAGTAAGGGACCTCTTTACGAGCAGTACTTC.

The genes are TRBV7-9 and TRBJ2-3, with D possibly matching TRBD2 (5 bases). CDR3 length: 14 residues. V dropped 4 bases and J dropped 14 bases, with 22 bases sitting between them. Per the germline V gene, CDR1 is SEHNR and CDR2 is FQNEAQ (reference sequence). The CDR3 DNA follows: TGTGCCAGCAGCTCCGGGAAATCTCTAGGTTTTCTGTATTTT. As protein: CASSSGKSLGFLYF.